The clone carrying this T cell receptor beta chain has ten or more counts. The record originates from a study of T cells in Graves' hyperthyroidism and ophthalmopathy. The CDR3 consists of 14 residues. Per the germline V gene, CDR1 is LGHDT and CDR2 is YNNKEL (reference sequence). V was clipped by 4 bases and J by 3 bases; unmatched bases: 1. Patients showing uncontrolled infection, other autoimmune disease, pregnancy or lactation were ineligible. The PBMCs were sourced from fresh peripheral blood (approximately 9.6 ml). TCR beta CDR3 region amplification was performed from RNA transcripts. During a first-round RT-PCR of the TCR CDR3, the HTBI primer set was used. From the multiplex PCR reads, TCRdb called clonotypes with MiXCR, one entry per CDR3 protein. The table has under 400,000 distinct CDR3 sequences, about 13% seen once; the top ten hold roughly 9.2%.

The TCR was taken from a woman younger than 30 with Graves' hyperthyroidism. Sequencing was performed on blood. The rearrangement uses TRBV3-1 and TRBJ2-5; 11 nucleotides agree with TRBD2. The CDR3 sequence: CASSLTSGKETQYF. CDR3 sequence (DNA): TGTGCCAGCAGCCTGACTAGCGGGAAAGAGACCCAGTACTTC.